Listed here is a single T cell receptor (beta chain). This clone appeared a single time. No cognate antigen has been identified for it. No per-base quality is available; no much larger clone lies one base away. These data come from a study of sequential checkpoint blockade in melanoma (dated 2019 in TCRdb). Background on the whole study: In a 1:1 randomization, patients received either first-line nivolumab then ipilimumab (arm A) or ipilimumab then nivolumab (arm B). Maintenance nivolumab was given following each of the two trial sequences.

The CDR3 goes from the cysteine to the phenylalanine over 15 residues. The CDR3 DNA has 45 bases and is translated from base 1. The germline V gene supplies CDR1 SGHTA and CDR2 FQGNSA. V is cut by 5 bases and J by 4 bases, and the space between the germline ends is 17 bases. What the study reported, not specific to this receptor: Validation of the response-prediction model combining TCR metrics and mutation burden is needed in larger, independent patient cohorts.

The treatment or condition label on this specimen signifies: randomized to nivolumab then ipilimumab (arm A) or the reverse (arm B). None of the trial patients had been given prior DNA-damaging chemotherapy. Thawed PBMCs were sorted on a FACS Aria II flow cytometer to isolate live CD3+CD8+ cells negative for CD19 and CD56. The samples were obtained from melanoma patients enrolled in CheckMate 064, an open-label, randomized phase II trial testing sequential checkpoint blockade. Peripheral blood mononuclear cells were obtained through leukapheresis, purified using Ficoll-Paque, and frozen in human serum containing approximately 10% DMSO. Purity of sorted blood CD3+CD8+ cells was verified at >95% immediately after sorting, followed by DNA extraction. The immunoSEQ Assay was used to immunosequence TCRbeta CDR3 regions from genomic DNA. Genomic DNA was amplified by bias-controlled multiplex PCR before high-throughput sequencing. As for the original processing: To quantify the absolute abundance of each unique TCRbeta CDR3 region, the sequences were collapsed and filtered. Clonality, defined as 1 minus Pielou's evenness, was calculated using only productive rearrangements. Clones with significantly greater frequencies in on-treatment versus baseline samples were identified using a previously published method. TCRdb carries this immuneACCESS record with in-frame sequences only. Its versions omit some clonotypes, under half of them owing to an unresolved V gene in the studies checked, with the rest unexplained. V and J calls and clone size come straight from that table; D and trimming were deduced from the DNA. The sample table holds tens of thousands of clones, of which approximately 78% were seen once. Jointly, the top ten make up roughly 10% of the sample.

This TCR was sampled from a human donor with melanoma. The sequencing here drew on CD8+ T cells sorted from blood (inferred from file names), taken from a patient given nivolumab and ipilimumab in sequence. The V gene is TRBV7-2 and the J gene is TRBJ1-2, with TRBD1 as a weak D call on 6 bases. The DNA sequence is TGTGCCAGCAGCCTTCGACAGGACCTTCTCTATGGCTACACCTTC. The resulting protein is CASSLRQDLLYGYTF.